This T cell receptor (beta chain) is from a study of tumor-infiltrating lymphocytes in primary liver carcinoma (dated by TCRdb to about 2017). A note on the overall study: Surgical resection was performed in China between late 2015 and early 2016 on a few patients with histopathologically diagnosed primary liver carcinoma. Reproducibility between technical replicate repertoires was high, with correlation coefficients above 0.98 and mean shared-clone rates roughly 0.91. A total of around 35 specimens from 5 patients, comprising about 25 tumor regions, 5 adjacent noncancerous liver tissues and 5 peripheral blood samples, were covered by TCRbeta repertoire sequencing. Each sample produced about 3.65 to 7.13 million productive TCRbeta reads, and read depth showed no significant difference between tissue types. The tumors of the five patients were staged as T1-T3 N0M0, with maximum diameters ranging from about 4.2 to 11 cm. Of the five patients (three men and two women, aged 30 to 69 years), four had hepatocellular carcinoma and one had combined HCC and intrahepatic cholangiocarcinoma. For each liver tumor, the study sampled five regions along with adjacent normal tissue and blood, and applied TCRbeta repertoire sequencing, expression microarrays and whole-exome sequencing. Beyond this particular receptor, the publication reports: A significantly larger repertoire fraction was made up by the top 250 clones in tumors than in blood (p = 0.039). Because sequencing covered only the TCR beta chain and unpaired alpha chains were not captured, true repertoire diversity is likely underestimated. Repertoire overlap was found to be higher between tumor regions (mean approximately 35%) than between tumor-adjacent (approximately 17%) or tumor-blood (about 14%) pairs, consistent with antigen-driven expansion. Because the samples were bulk and unsorted, CD4+ and CD8+ T cell repertoires could not be compared. With just four or five patients in the study, the authors point out that the findings should be validated in a larger study.

Starting from around 520 ng total RNA, TCRbeta-specific cDNA was produced by reverse transcription with a constant-region primer and ProtoScript II reverse transcriptase. TCRbeta libraries were built with three nested multiplex PCR rounds, a slightly modified ARM-PCR procedure. Each of the first two PCR rounds ran for roughly 11 cycles and used multiplex TRBV1-TRBV30 forward primers together with a Cbeta reverse primer. Sample barcodes and Illumina adapters were added in a final 25-cycle PCR using Deep VentR polymerase. Amplicons of 200-500 bp were gel-purified with a QIAquick gel extraction kit before sequencing. TCRbeta amplicons were sequenced on an Illumina HiSeq 2500 with 250-bp paired-end reads. The authors' analysis ran thus. To recover full CDR3 sequences, reads were quality-trimmed using Trimmomatic v0.33 and paired reads were then merged using FLASH v1.2.11. V, D and J germline segments were assigned to the rearranged TCRbeta sequences by MiGEC v1.2.1b. Clonotype statistics and Shannon-Wiener diversity indices were calculated with VDJtools v1.0.0. To reduce sampling bias, subsequent analyses other than the diversity analysis used only the 250 most abundant clonotypes in each sample. Using fastp trimming at Q25 and MiXCR clonotype assembly, TCRdb reanalyzed the public sequencing data and kept in-frame beta chains. Each entry merges the rows of one CDR3 protein and shows their most common DNA and genes. The V and J calls and clone size come from TCRdb's table, not from the authors' own analysis. For this sample there are 180,000 or so distinct CDR3 sequences; about 60% appear just once. Around three quarters of the sample comes from the top ten.

Regarding this clonotype: What this receptor recognizes is not known. At one end, the junction sequence differs from germline, possibly due to a read error.

RNA from unsorted whole blood was extracted with TRIzol reagent, and germline DNA was obtained with the DNeasy Blood & Tissue kit. At the time of sampling, the patients had chronic HBV infection and had not received any treatment. Before surgery, around 4 milliliters of peripheral blood were drawn into K2EDTA tubes. Reading the germline V gene gives CDR1 SGHAT and CDR2 FQNNGV. Measured from the cysteine to the phenylalanine, the CDR3 is 13 residues long. The CDR3 DNA has 39 bases and is translated from base 1. The sample was peripheral blood. This receptor was obtained from a man aged 40-50 years with primary liver carcinoma and hepatitis B virus infection. Rearrangement joined TRBV11-2 to TRBJ1-2; the D gene identity is not certain. The nucleotide sequence is TGTGTCAGCAGCATAAGCGTTGACTATGGCTACACCTTC. This gives the protein CVSSISVDYGYTF.